Listed below are T cell receptor beta chains from one sample, sequenced in a study of T cells in Graves' hyperthyroidism and ophthalmopathy. One entry per CDR3 protein results from TCRdb running MiXCR on the multiplex PCR reads. This sample has about 130,000 distinct CDR3 sequences, with roughly 23% found just once. Source material: blood. These TCRs come from a woman in her 50s with Graves' hyperthyroidism that later progressed to Graves' ophthalmopathy. CDR3s include the opening cysteine and the closing phenylalanine or tryptophan. D genes are given only for firm matches. Part of the rows lack a size; the others show once, few, many or a class for expanded clones.

j_gene	abundance	d_gene	v_gene	CDR3aa	CDR3nt
TRBJ2-1	few	TRBD2	TRBV27	CASSFRSSGLLYNEQFF	TGTGCCAGCAGTTTTCGGTCTAGCGGGTTACTGTACAATGAGCAGTTCTTC
TRBJ1-1	NA	NA	TRBV29-1	CSVDNFNTEASF	TGCAGCGTTGATAACTTTAACACTGAAGCTTCCTTT
TRBJ2-2	NA	NA	TRBV7-9	CASSLRGATDGTGELFF	TGTGCCAGCAGCTTACGGGGGGCCACAGATGGTACCGGGGAGCTGTTTTTT
TRBJ1-2	many	NA	TRBV27	CASRAIDSPYGYTF	TGTGCCAGCAGAGCGATCGACAGTCCCTATGGCTACACCTTC
TRBJ1-1	many	NA	TRBV18	CASSPIGSQGAFF	TGTGCCAGCTCACCGATCGGATCACAGGGAGCTTTCTTT
TRBJ1-5	few	NA	TRBV28	CASSLFSSNQPQHF	TGTGCCAGCAGTTTATTCAGTAGCAATCAGCCCCAGCATTTT
TRBJ2-2	many	TRBD2	TRBV12-3/TRBV12-4	CASSLQREATGELFF	TGTGCCAGCAGTTTACAGCGGGAGGCCACCGGGGAGCTGTTTTTT
TRBJ1-6	many	NA	TRBV5-1	CASSPDGRNNSPLHF	TGCGCCAGCAGCCCCGATGGACGGAATAATTCACCCCTCCACTTT
TRBJ1-1	few	TRBD1	TRBV12-3/TRBV12-4	CASSSTGGLDTEAFF	TGTGCCAGCAGTTCGACAGGGGGCTTGGACACTGAAGCTTTCTTT
TRBJ2-7	NA	TRBD1	TRBV4-2	CASSQPGQGAGEQYF	TGTGCCAGCAGCCAACCGGGACAGGGGGCTGGCGAGCAGTACTTC
TRBJ1-5	many	NA	TRBV24-1	CATSDSGQPNQPQHF	TGTGCCACCAGTGATTCGGGACAACCAAATCAGCCCCAGCATTTT
TRBJ2-1	few	NA	TRBV5-1	CASSLVSPGTNEQFF	TGCGCCAGCAGCTTGGTGTCCCCGGGGACCAATGAGCAGTTCTTC
TRBJ2-7	few	TRBD2	TRBV20-1	CSATQVAGGPSEQYF	TGCAGTGCTACCCAGGTTGCGGGAGGGCCTAGCGAGCAGTACTTC
TRBJ1-1	many	NA	TRBV12-3/TRBV12-4	CASSLAARGTEAFF	TGTGCCAGCAGTTTGGCCGCTCGGGGGACTGAAGCTTTCTTT
TRBJ2-1	many	TRBD2	TRBV27	CASSLRGLAAYNEQFF	TGTGCCAGCAGTTTAAGGGGACTAGCGGCGTACAATGAGCAGTTCTTC
TRBJ2-1	many	TRBD1	TRBV7-3	CASSLSTGTYNEQFF	TGTGCCAGCAGCTTGTCGACAGGGACGTACAATGAGCAGTTCTTC
TRBJ1-4	many	NA	TRBV7-2	CASSSTSATNEKLFF	TGTGCCAGCAGCTCCACATCTGCAACTAATGAAAAACTGTTTTTT
TRBJ2-7	many	NA	TRBV6-1	CASSYGQGRNEQYF	TGTGCCAGCAGTTACGGGCAGGGAAGGAACGAGCAGTACTTC
TRBJ2-3	NA	TRBD2	TRBV28	CASSLGPSGGRGTQYF	TGTGCCAGCAGTTTAGGTCCCAGCGGGGGGAGGGGTACGCAGTATTTT
TRBJ1-1	few	NA	TRBV10-2	CATARGPNTEAFF	TGCGCCACCGCCAGAGGGCCGAACACTGAAGCTTTCTTT
TRBJ1-5	many	TRBD1	TRBV5-1	CASSLVSGGYQPQHF	TGCGCCAGCAGCTTGGTGTCAGGGGGCTATCAGCCCCAGCATTTT
TRBJ2-7	many	NA	TRBV20-1	CSARGRTSLSSYEQYF	TGCAGTGCTCGAGGGCGAACTAGTTTAAGCTCCTACGAGCAGTACTTC
TRBJ2-3	many	NA	TRBV11-3	CASSFNVGKPDTQYF	TGTGCCAGCAGCTTCAATGTAGGGAAACCAGATACGCAGTATTTT
TRBJ2-7	few	TRBD1	TRBV5-5	CASSRRGDSLEQYF	TGTGCCAGCAGCCGAAGAGGGGACAGCCTCGAGCAGTACTTC
TRBJ1-1	NA	NA	TRBV2	CASSLTNSRDTEAFF	TGTGCCAGCAGCTTAACGAACAGTCGGGACACTGAAGCTTTCTTT
TRBJ2-5	few	TRBD1	TRBV19	CASSRGLVETQYF	TGTGCCAGTAGCAGGGGGCTGGTAGAGACCCAGTACTTC
TRBJ2-5	many	NA	TRBV29-1	CSVELGGGTQYF	TGCAGCGTCGAACTAGGAGGGGGGACCCAGTACTTC
TRBJ2-3	NA	TRBD2	TRBV10-3	CAISEGALAGAGTDTQYF	TGTGCCATCAGTGAGGGGGCACTAGCGGGAGCGGGCACAGATACGCAGTATTTT
TRBJ2-7	NA	NA	TRBV20-1	CSSTGSRYEQYF	TGCAGTTCGACCGGATCCAGATACGAGCAGTACTTC
TRBJ2-2	many	NA	TRBV11-2	CASSPPRDGELFF	TGTGCCAGCAGCCCCCCGCGGGACGGGGAGCTGTTTTTT
TRBJ1-3	few	NA	TRBV20-1	CSAFKPLGNTIYF	TGCAGTGCTTTCAAGCCCCTGGGAAACACCATATATTTT
TRBJ2-7	many	TRBD1	TRBV7-9	CASSSPSGGPYEQYF	TGTGCCAGCAGCTCACCCTCAGGGGGCCCCTACGAGCAGTACTTC
TRBJ1-5	many	NA	TRBV28	CASSYGDGGDQPQHF	TGTGCCAGCAGTTATGGAGACGGTGGGGATCAGCCCCAGCATTTT
TRBJ2-5	many	TRBD2	TRBV7-8	CASSFGPLAGVRETQYF	TGTGCCAGCAGCTTCGGTCCTCTAGCGGGAGTTAGGGAGACCCAGTACTTC
TRBJ2-1	few	NA	TRBV6-1	CASSEAQGFEQFF	TGTGCCAGCAGTGAAGCTCAGGGTTTTGAGCAGTTCTTC
TRBJ2-2	few	NA	TRBV7-3	CASSRGLGELFF	TGTGCCAGCAGCAGGGGCCTCGGGGAGCTGTTTTTT
TRBJ2-3	NA	TRBD2	TRBV2	CASSPSGRNTDTQYF	TGTGCCAGCAGTCCTAGCGGGAGGAACACAGATACGCAGTATTTT
TRBJ2-7	many	NA	TRBV7-9	CASSGRSSYEQYF	TGTGCCAGCAGCGGACGGTCCTCCTACGAGCAGTACTTC
TRBJ2-5	NA	TRBD1	TRBV24-1	CATSDPGTGQRETQYF	TGTGCCACCAGTGATCCGGGGACAGGGCAGCGGGAGACCCAGTACTTC
TRBJ1-2	many	NA	TRBV20-1	CSAPVRNYGYTF	TGCAGTGCGCCGGTACGGAACTATGGCTACACCTTC
TRBJ2-5	many	NA	TRBV28	CASSFKSHRMKETQYF	TGTGCCAGCAGTTTCAAATCCCATCGGATGAAAGAGACCCAGTACTTC
TRBJ2-5	few	TRBD2	TRBV11-2	CASSPGTSGVQETQYF	TGTGCCAGCAGCCCAGGGACTAGCGGGGTCCAAGAGACCCAGTACTTC
TRBJ2-3	many	NA	TRBV2	CASSRGLGGSTDTQYF	TGTGCCAGCAGTCGAGGTCTAGGGGGGAGCACAGATACGCAGTATTTT
TRBJ1-1	few	NA	TRBV5-1	CASSLSRMNTEAFF	TGCGCCAGCAGCTTGTCTCGGATGAACACTGAAGCTTTCTTT
TRBJ1-2	NA	NA	TRBV7-4	CASSPDPAGGYTF	TGTGCCAGCAGCCCCGACCCAGCGGGAGGCTACACCTTC